The 32 T cell receptor beta chains listed next were all sequenced from one sample in a study of tumor-infiltrating lymphocytes in primary liver carcinoma. With around 490 ng total RNA as template and a constant-region primer, TCR beta cDNA was made. Libraries of TCR beta came from three nested multiplex PCR rounds with slightly modified ARM-PCR. Forward primers for TRBV1-TRBV30 and a C-beta reverse primer served the first two PCR rounds, at approximately 10 cycles each. TCRdb ran MiXCR on the multiplex PCR reads and lists one entry per CDR3 protein. The sample consists of around 54,000 distinct CDR3 sequences, about 73% of them appearing once. Total RNA and DNA came together from approximately 20-30 mg of bulk tissue without cell sorting. The source material was liver tumor tissue from sampling region 2. Described subset: tumor region T2, inferior pole. The receptors shown here come from a man aged 40-55 years with primary liver carcinoma and hepatitis B virus infection.

This chain links TRBV20-1 with TRBJ2-2; 10 nucleotides align to TRBD1. V lost 6 bases, J lost 7 bases, and 8 bases stayed unmatched. CDR1 and CDR2 (germline): DFQATT, SNEGSKA (reference sequence). CDR3 length: 14 amino acids. This CDR3 reads CSATGQGRNGELFF. DNA of the CDR3: TGCAGTGCAACGGGACAGGGGAGGAACGGGGAGCTGTTTTTT.

Worth noting for this clonotype: It is unclear where the CDR3 begins or ends on the DNA, so no DNA is shown, and the CDR3 is as TCRdb lists it. V is TRBV4-1 and J is TRBJ1-2. A total of 13 residues make up the CDR3, ends included. The V gene's germline CDR1 is MGHRA and CDR2 YSYEKL. The CDR3 loop is CVSSQVTNYGCTF.

V is TRBV28 and J is TRBJ1-1; possible D gene TRBD1, 6 bases. Germline CDR1 is MDHEN and CDR2 is SYDVKM. The CDR3 extends over 16 amino acids. Trimming took 3 bases from V and 0 from J, leaving 14 bases between them. CDR3 DNA sequence: TGTGCCAGCAGTTTCCCCTTTAGGGGGATGAACACTGAAGCTTTCTTT. Translation: CASSFPFRGMNTEAFF.

Sample share makes this clonotype medium-sized. The chain joins TRBV29-1 to TRBJ2-6; 7 nucleotides match TRBD1. The germline CDR1 and CDR2 sequences are SQVTM and ANQGSEA. The V and J ends lost 6 bases and 5 bases, in that order; junction bases with no gene match: 4. This CDR3 has 13 residues. CDR3 amino acids: CSVMTGRANVLTF. As DNA, the CDR3 is TGCAGCGTGATGACAGGGAGGGCCAACGTCCTGACTTTC.

The chain employs TRBV19 and TRBJ1-5; TRBD1 agrees at 7 bases. The end of the DNA fits TRBJ2-3 better, so the J call may be wrong. The length of the CDR3 is 15 residues. Germline V lookup: CDR1 LNHDA, CDR2 SQIVND (reference sequence). The CDR3 sequence: CASRWGQTSNQPQYF. CDR3 nucleotide sequence: TGTGCCAGTAGGTGGGGACAGACCAGCAATCAGCCCCAGTATTTT.

As for this clonotype: The CDR3 end shows no conserved phenylalanine or tryptophan, and so a read error is likely. V gene TRBV4-2 combines with J gene TRBJ2-2, with TRBD2 matching over 11 bases. The CDR3 contains 16 residues. Germline V gives CDR1 LGHNA, CDR2 YNFKEQ. CDR3 DNA sequence: TGTGCCAGCAGCCACCTGACTAGCGGGAACAACGGGGAGCTGTTTTGT. It encodes CASSHLTSGNNGELFC.

Comments on this clonotype: The CDR3 does not end in the conserved phenylalanine or tryptophan, so this is likely a read error. The chain couples TRBV12-3 or TRBV12-4 to TRBJ1-6; D might be TRBD1 (5 bases). The V gene lost 4 bases and the J gene lost 8 bases, with 15 bases spanning the gap. This CDR3 region has 15 residues. The CDR3 DNA reads as TGTGCCAGCAGTTCCACGACGGGGCGTGATTCACCCCTCCACCTT. As protein: CASSSTTGRDSPLHL.

The rearrangement joins TRBV6-1 to TRBJ2-1; D perhaps matches TRBD1 (6 bases). This CDR3 contains 13 residues. CDR1 is MNHNS and CDR2 is SASEGT in the germline V gene. The CDR3 is CVGGEQGRNEQFF. In DNA form, the CDR3 reads TGTGTCGGCGGTGAACAGGGTCGCAATGAGCAGTTCTTC.

The rearrangement joins TRBV7-9 to TRBJ1-1; no firm D call. The ends were cut back, 3 bases at V and 7 bases at J, with 12 bases in the middle. Germline V gene sequence: CDR1 SEHNR, CDR2 FQNEAQ (reference sequence). The CDR3 runs 13 residues. The CDR3 DNA reads TGTGCCAGCAGCTTCGAACAGAGCGGTGAAGCTTTCTTT. Encoded protein: CASSFEQSGEAFF.

The CDR3, as DNA: TGTGCCAGCAAATTGGGCATTTCCACCGAAGCTTTCTTT. It translates to CASKLGISTEAFF. The gene calls are TRBV6-1 and TRBJ1-1; no firm D call. V gave up 7 bases and J gave up 8 bases, with 17 bases separating them. The germline V gene encodes CDR1 MNHNS and CDR2 SASEGT. The CDR3 has 13 residues.

To note about this clonotype: The junction departs from germline at one end; a sequencing error may be responsible. The chain has TRBV7-9 and TRBJ2-3; 7 bases map to TRBD2. This CDR3 has 16 residues. Germline V gene sequence: CDR1 SEHNR, CDR2 FQNEAQ (reference sequence). The CDR3 sequence: CASSLVGAGPTDTQYF. The CDR3 nucleotides are TGTGCCAGCAGCTTAGTGGGAGCGGGACCCACAGATACACAGTATTTT.

On this clonotype itself: This likely comes from a read error, as the CDR3 has no conserved phenylalanine or tryptophan at its end. The rearrangement uses TRBV6-1 and TRBJ2-3; 9 nucleotides agree with TRBD2. This CDR3 region has 14 residues. V lost 7 bases, J lost 5 bases, and 7 bases stayed unmatched. Germline assignment: CDR1 MNHNS and CDR2 SASEGT. CDR3 in amino acids: CASTLLAGEDTQYL. Here the CDR3 DNA reads TGTGCCAGCACCTTACTAGCGGGTGAAGATACGCAGTATTTG.

Comment on this clonotype: A much more abundant neighbour one base away suggests this may be a read error. The chain recombines TRBV6-5 with TRBJ1-1; D uncertain. The CDR3 length is 13 residues. Germline assignment: CDR1 MNHEY and CDR2 SVGAGI. The CDR3 loop reads CASSYSHKSEASF. The DNA of the CDR3 is TGTGCCAGCAGTTACTCACACAAGAGTGAAGCTTCCTTT.

This clonotype was counted at least ten times. The chain links TRBV11-3 to TRBJ2-3; D tentatively reads TRBD1 or TRBD2 (5 bases each). From germline, CDR1 is SGHNT and CDR2 YENEEA. Trimming pared 5 bases from V and 2 bases from J, leaving 14 bases between. This CDR3 comprises 15 residues. The chain's CDR3 is CASSPGGGPTDTQYF. The CDR3 DNA reads as TGTGCCAGCAGCCCCGGTGGGGGTCCCACAGATACGCAGTATTTT.

The V gene is TRBV10-3, the J gene TRBJ2-5; D ambiguous. Trimming left V 5 bases short and J 4 bases short, with 17 bases between. CDR1 and CDR2 from the germline V gene are ENHRY and SYGVKD. The CDR3 sequence is 15 residues long. The CDR3 reads CAISKLTRALETQYF. DNA for the CDR3: TGTGCCATCAGTAAGCTCACAAGAGCTCTAGAGACCCAGTACTTC.

On this clonotype: Lacking the conserved final phenylalanine or tryptophan, this CDR3 likely reflects a read error. This chain joins TRBV11-2 and TRBJ1-2, with no clear D. The length of the CDR3 is 14 residues. In germline, CDR1 is SGHAT, CDR2 FQNNGV. The CDR3 region has the DNA TGTGCCAGCAGAGAGAGGGATACCACCTATGGTTACACCTTA. Translating it yields CASRERDTTYGYTL.

This clonotype was recorded once. The V and J genes are TRBV5-1 and TRBJ2-7; possibly TRBD1 or TRBD2 for D (5 bases each). The germline V and J ends were trimmed by 6 bases and 5 bases, with 21 bases remaining between them. Looked up from germline, CDR1 is SGHRS and CDR2 is YFSETQ. The CDR3 runs 15 residues. CDR3 sequence (DNA): TGCGCCAGCAATCAGGTACCCGCCCGGGGCGACGAGCAGTACTTC. Protein sequence: CASNQVPARGDEQYF.

As to this clonotype: A read error may produce the germline difference seen at one junction end. The chain recombines TRBV6-1 with TRBJ2-5; TRBD2 agrees at 12 bases. This CDR3 has 14 residues. Germline V gives CDR1 MNHNS, CDR2 SASEGT. The CDR3 coding sequence is TGTACCAGCACGCGACTAGCGGGAGTAGAGACCCAGTACTTC. Translated: CTSTRLAGVETQYF.

Details on this clonotype: The junction and the germline gene differ at one end; a read error may be behind it. The chain links TRBV18 to TRBJ2-1, with 11 bases identical to TRBD2. Germline CDR1 and CDR2: KGHSH and LQKENI. The CDR3 has 17 residues. Here the CDR3 reads CTSSPTTSGVSYNEQFF. In DNA, the CDR3 is TGTACCAGCTCACCTACGACTAGCGGGGTTTCCTACAATGAGCAGTTTTTC.

This clonotype was counted between two and nine times. The chain recombines TRBV12-3 or TRBV12-4 with TRBJ2-7; maybe TRBD2 (5 bases). CDR3 length: 13 amino acids. This CDR3 reads CVNTRREYYEQYF. The CDR3 DNA sequence: TGTGTCAACACCCGACGGGAATATTACGAGCAGTACTTC.

V usage is TRBV11-2 and J usage is TRBJ2-7; D is unresolved. The CDR3 sequence is 14 residues long. V shed 11 bases and J shed 0 bases, with 17 bases lying between them. Per the germline V gene, CDR1 is SGHAT and CDR2 is FQNNGV. CDR3 DNA sequence: TGTGCCGGCAACTTATTACTCCTCTCCTACGAGCAGTACTTC. Its protein is CAGNLLLLSYEQYF.

The table lists this clonotype with a count of one. One junction end disagrees with the germline gene, perhaps due to a read error. This rearrangement joins TRBV4-1 to TRBJ2-1; D perhaps matches TRBD2 (6 bases). The CDR3 is 12 residues long. From germline, CDR1 is MGHRA and CDR2 YSYEKL. CDR3 region: CASSQEGGEQSF. The CDR3, as DNA: TGCGCCAGCAGCCAAGAGGGAGGTGAGCAGTCCTTC.

This clonotype turned up a few times. The rearrangement joins TRBV2 to TRBJ1-5; D call uncertain. This CDR3 contains 14 residues. The germline gives CDR1 SNHLY, CDR2 FYNNEI. Trimming took off 1 base at V and 1 base at J, with 5 bases between the two ends. The CDR3: CASSEETSNQPQHF. The CDR3 nucleotides are TGTGCCAGCAGTGAAGAGACCAGCAATCAGCCCCAGCATTTT. The whole variable domain, remainder taken from reference TRBV2 and TRBJ1-5, is EPEVTQTPSHQVTQMGQEVILRCVPISNHLYFYWYRQILGQKVEFLVSFYNNEISEKSEIFDDQFSVERPDGSNFTLKIRSTKLEDSAMYFCASSEETSNQPQHFGDGTRLSIL.

Comment on this clonotype: The junction and the germline gene differ at one end; a read error may be behind it. V is TRBV10-3 and J is TRBJ2-7, with D perhaps matching TRBD2 (6 bases). The CDR3 has 15 amino acids. The germline gives CDR1 ENHRY, CDR2 SYGVKD. The CDR3 DNA follows: TGTACCATCAGTGGAACTGTTCGGGAGAGTATCGAGCAGTACTTC. Translating it yields CTISGTVRESIEQYF.

This clonotype was picked up many times. The V and J genes are TRBV13 and TRBJ2-3, with D perhaps matching TRBD1 (7 bases). This CDR3 has 15 amino acids. V was trimmed by 3 bases and J by 8 bases, leaving 18 bases between them. Germline V lookup: CDR1 PRHDT, CDR2 FYEKMQ (reference sequence). The CDR3 nucleotides are TGTGCCAGCAGCTTGGGACAGAAGTACGGGGGTACGCAGTATTTT. Its protein product is CASSLGQKYGGTQYF.

This chain uses TRBV29-1 with TRBJ1-2, with D possibly matching TRBD1 (5 bases). Trimming cost V 6 bases and J 6 bases, with 26 bases left between them. The CDR3 is 16 amino acids. From germline, CDR1 is SQVTM and CDR2 ANQGSEA. The CDR3 region has the DNA TGCAGCGTCGCAACCCTATCGGACAAGGGACCGAATGGCTACACCTTC. Amino acid sequence: CSVATLSDKGPNGYTF.

This clonotype was recorded only once. The conserved closing phenylalanine or tryptophan is absent in this CDR3, likely reflecting a read error. V and J are TRBV6-6 and TRBJ1-1; D is uncertain. There are 14 residues in the CDR3. With 0 bases removed from V and 4 bases from J, the gap between germline ends came to 9 bases. Germline lookup yields CDR1 MNHNY and CDR2 SVGAGI (reference sequence). For the CDR3, the DNA is TGTGCCAGCAGTTACTCGATTGCGGCCACTGAAGCTTTCCTT. Translation: CASSYSIAATEAFL.

Concerning this clonotype: One junction end disagrees with the germline gene, perhaps due to a read error. V gene TRBV7-2 combines with J gene TRBJ2-7, with 12 bases fitting TRBD2. In germline, CDR1 is SGHTA, CDR2 FQGNSA. There are 14 residues in the CDR3. CDR3 DNA sequence: TGTGCCAGCAGCTGGACTAGCGGGGCCTACGGGCAGTACTTC. Translated, it gives CASSWTSGAYGQYF.

The J gene is TRBJ2-2, the V gene TRBV6-5; D gene ambiguous. CDR1 and CDR2 from the germline V gene are MNHEY and SVGAGI. The CDR3 consists of 15 residues. The DNA for the CDR3 is TGTACCATCAGTTACGCGGTGGACGGCACCGGGGAGCTGTTTTTT. Protein product: CTISYAVDGTGELFF.

Notes on this clonotype: One junction end disagrees with the germline gene, perhaps due to a read error. The chain carries TRBV5-6 and TRBJ1-6; D not certain. The CDR3 totals 11 residues. CDR1 SGHDT and CDR2 YYEEEE come from the germline V gene. Here the CDR3 DNA reads TGTGTCAGCAGCCATCAAGGCACCCTCCACTTT. Protein: CVSSHQGTLHF.

This clonotype was observed once. A junction end diverges from the germline sequence, so it may reflect a read error. The chain combines TRBV6-5 with TRBJ2-1; TRBD2 agrees at 9 bases. Germline CDR1 MNHEY, CDR2 SVGAGI. The CDR3 length is 14 residues. CDR3 region: CAISYTGTSREQFF. The CDR3 DNA sequence: TGTGCCATCAGTTACACAGGGACTAGCAGGGAGCAGTTCTTC.

Concerning this clonotype: This CDR3 fails to terminate in the conserved phenylalanine or tryptophan, so it likely reflects a read error. V is TRBV7-9 and J is TRBJ2-7; 9 nucleotides align to TRBD2. The CDR3 runs to 13 residues. Germline CDR1 and CDR2: SEHNR and FQNEAQ (reference sequence). The DNA for the CDR3 is TGTGCAAGCAGCATGGGGACTAGCTCAGGGCAGTACCTC. This gives the protein CASSMGTSSGQYL.